These 16 T cell receptor beta chains originate from one sample sequenced in a study of shared clonotypes between healthy human individuals. Sequencing was performed with immunoSEQ multiplex PCR; in TCRdb, only in-frame clones are kept and a portion is missing. The sample has some 500,000 clones, approximately 95% seen once. Sequencing input: naive CD4+ T cells sorted from blood. Subset in this sample: CD45RA+ positively selected. The source of these receptors is a woman under 40 in good health.

CDR3 protein: CASSLTGEYEQYF. The DNA for the CDR3 is TGTGCCAGCAGCTTGACGGGAGAGTACGAGCAGTACTTC. V is TRBV7-2 and J is TRBJ2-7; maybe TRBD2 (6 bases). CDR3 length equals 13 residues. V lost 3 bases, J lost 4 bases, and 10 bases lay in between. Germline CDR1 is SGHTA and CDR2 is FQGNSA.

V usage is TRBV2 and J usage is TRBJ2-6; TRBD2 matches at 7 bases. Looked up from germline, CDR1 is SNHLY and CDR2 is FYNNEI. V shed 5 bases and J 1 base; nucleotides not matched to a gene: 5. CDR3 length: 16 residues. The CDR3 loop reads CASSRERGSGANVLTF. The CDR3 DNA follows: TGTGCCAGCAGTAGAGAGCGGGGATCTGGGGCCAACGTCCTGACTTTC.

The J gene is TRBJ2-7, the V gene TRBV6-5; D unclear. The CDR3 sequence is 12 residues long. Between the trimmed V and J ends, which lost 8 bases and 4 bases, there was a span of 12 bases. Germline V gene sequence: CDR1 MNHEY, CDR2 SVGAGI. CDR3 in amino acids: CASGLGRYEQYF. CDR3 DNA: TGTGCCAGCGGCTTAGGGCGTTACGAGCAGTACTTC.

The rearrangement links TRBV28 to TRBJ1-2; D may be TRBD1 (5 bases). This CDR3 contains 13 residues. The germline V gene has CDR1 MDHEN and CDR2 SYDVKM. V lost 5 bases and J 4 bases, leaving 11 bases between the germline ends. The CDR3 sequence is CASSPTDSYGYTF. The DNA of the CDR3 is TGTGCCAGCAGTCCAACCGACAGCTATGGCTACACCTTC.

The V gene is TRBV7-9, the J gene TRBJ2-5; D ambiguous. V gave up 3 bases and J gave up 1 base, with 3 bases separating them. Germline assignment: CDR1 SEHNR and CDR2 FQNEAQ (reference sequence). This CDR3 has 12 residues. The CDR3 loop is CASSFTQETQYF. The CDR3 bases are TGTGCCAGCAGCTTCACCCAAGAGACCCAGTACTTC.

This chain connects TRBV5-6 to TRBJ2-2, with TRBD2 identical over 10 bases. The CDR3 is 16 residues long. With V trimmed by 7 bases and J by 6 bases, 12 bases remained unmatched. Germline values: CDR1 SGHDT, CDR2 YYEEEE. Here the CDR3 reads CASSSLAGVVAGELFF. DNA of the CDR3: TGTGCCAGCTCCAGCCTAGCGGGAGTTGTCGCCGGGGAGCTGTTTTTT. Full variable domain (remainder filled in from reference TRBV5-6 and TRBJ2-2): DAGVTQSPTHLIKTRGQQVTLRCSPKSGHDTVSWYQQALGQGPQFIFQYYEEEERQRGNFPDRFSGHQFPNYSSELNVNALLLGDSALYLCASSSLAGVVAGELFFGEGSRLTVL.

The chain uses TRBV6-5 and TRBJ2-7, with 9 bases lining up with TRBD1. V shed 6 bases, J shed 0 bases, and the junction held 3 bases outside the gene matches. The CDR3 consists of 14 residues. Germline loops: CDR1 MNHEY, CDR2 SVGAGI. The CDR3 spells CASSRDRDSYEQYF. DNA of the CDR3: TGTGCCAGCAGCCGGGACAGGGACTCCTACGAGCAGTACTTC.

The sample holds one count of this clone. V and J are TRBV28 and TRBJ1-2, with a weak D call TRBD1 (5 bases). V lost 0 bases to trimming and J lost 10 bases, with 9 bases between them. In germline, CDR1 is MDHEN, CDR2 SYDVKM. The CDR3 length is 12 residues. CDR3: CASSLWQGLYTF. In nucleotides, the CDR3 is TGTGCCAGCAGTTTATGGCAGGGACTCTACACCTTC.

J is TRBJ1-6 and V is TRBV28, with a tentative D call TRBD1 (5 bases). Germline V gene data show CDR1 as MDHEN and CDR2 as SYDVKM. Deletions cut 8 bases from V and 10 bases from J, with 15 bases between. CDR3 size: 13 residues. CDR3 in amino acids: CASLGPRYSPLHF. As DNA, the CDR3 is TGTGCCAGCTTGGGACCGCGATACTCACCCCTCCACTTT. The entire variable domain, with the rest obtained from reference TRBV28 and TRBJ1-6, is as follows: DVKVTQSSRYLVKRTGEKVFLECVQDMDHENMFWYRQDPGLGLRLIYFSYDVKMKEKGDIPEGYSVSREKKERFSLILESASTNQTSMYLCASLGPRYSPLHFGNGTRLTVT.

The chain recombines TRBV11-2 with TRBJ2-1, with D perhaps matching TRBD2 (6 bases). Deletions cut 0 bases from V and 5 bases from J, with 23 bases between. The CDR3 extends over 19 amino acids. CDR1 and CDR2 (germline): SGHAT, FQNNGV. The CDR3 is CASSLDQISGWAHDNEQFF. In nucleotides, the CDR3 is TGTGCCAGCAGCTTAGATCAAATTAGCGGCTGGGCTCATGACAATGAGCAGTTCTTC.

This clone has a single count. The J gene is TRBJ1-5, the V gene TRBV6-5; the D gene is possibly TRBD1 (6 bases). The CDR3 consists of 13 residues. Trimming shortened V by 9 bases and J by 4 bases, and 13 bases separated the two germline ends. Germline CDR1 MNHEY, CDR2 SVGAGI. CDR3: CASHTGQNQPQHF. For the CDR3, the DNA is TGTGCCAGTCATACGGGACAAAATCAGCCCCAGCATTTT.

CDR3 DNA: TGTGCCAGCAGCTTCACTAGCGGGCAATCCTACGAGCAGTACTTC. As protein: CASSFTSGQSYEQYF. V is TRBV11-2 and J is TRBJ2-5; 9 nucleotides match TRBD2. The tail of the sequence fits TRBJ2-7 better, so the J call may be wrong. This CDR3 spans 15 amino acids. The germline CDR1 and CDR2 sequences are SGHAT and FQNNGV.

This chain uses TRBV28 with TRBJ1-2, with a weak D call TRBD1 (5 bases). Germline assignment: CDR1 MDHEN and CDR2 SYDVKM. The CDR3 consists of 12 residues. Trimming left V 4 bases short and J 8 bases short, with 11 bases between. In nucleotides, the CDR3 is TGTGCCAGCAGTTCCAGGGACGGCGGCTACACCTTC. The encoded protein is CASSSRDGGYTF.

V gene TRBV6-6 combines with J gene TRBJ2-3; a possible D gene is TRBD1 (6 bases). V lost 4 bases and J 0 bases, leaving 14 bases between the germline ends. The CDR3 consists of 16 residues. CDR1 and CDR2 (germline): MNHNY, SVGAGI (reference sequence). CDR3 region: CASSFPTGSSTDTQYF. CDR3 nucleotides: TGTGCCAGCAGTTTCCCGACAGGCTCTAGCACAGATACGCAGTATTTT.

The chain is built from TRBV27 and TRBJ2-7; D is unresolved. This CDR3 contains 13 residues. The germline V gene has CDR1 MNHEY and CDR2 SMNVEV (reference sequence). The germline V and J ends were trimmed by 2 bases and 7 bases, with 12 bases remaining between them. The CDR3 sequence: CASSLQVRTEQYF. The CDR3 DNA follows: TGTGCCAGCAGTTTACAGGTACGAACGGAGCAGTACTTC.

The chain couples TRBV30 to TRBJ2-2; 14 bases are shared with TRBD2. CDR3 length: 16 amino acids. V shed 4 bases and J 1 base; nucleotides not matched to a gene: 2. The germline gives CDR1 GTSNPN, CDR2 SVGIG (reference sequence). The CDR3 spells CAWKTSGRENTGELFF. The DNA of the CDR3 is TGTGCCTGGAAGACTAGCGGGAGGGAGAACACCGGGGAGCTGTTTTTT.